These 9 T cell receptor beta chains were all obtained from the same sample, sequenced in a study of cytomegalovirus exposure and HLA in healthy donors. PCR amplification relied on 60 Vbeta primers (plus 13 Jbeta primers). The method was immunoSEQ multiplex PCR; TCRdb's version includes in-frame clones alone and lacks a portion of them. Here the sample spans 95,000 to 110,000 clones, roughly 79% being singletons. Sequenced: PBMCs. The source of these receptors is a man aged 55-75 years in good health and CMV-seropositive.

CDR3 region: CAWSGTGYYYGYTF. The CDR3 coding sequence is TGTGCCTGGAGTGGGACGGGATACTACTATGGCTACACCTTC. The chain combines TRBV30 with TRBJ1-2; no clear D gene. In germline, CDR1 is GTSNPN, CDR2 SVGIG (reference sequence). This CDR3 is built from 14 residues. The germline V and J ends were trimmed by 1 base and 3 bases, with 12 bases remaining between them. Together with reference TRBV30 and TRBJ1-2, the CDR3 gives the full variable domain: SQTIHQWPATLVQPVGSPLSLECTVEGTSNPNLYWYRQAAGRGLQLLFYSVGIGQISSEVPQNLSASRPQDRQFILSSKKLLLSDSGFYLCAWSGTGYYYGYTFGSGTRLTVV.

This clone has a handful of counts. Other DNA sequences from this sample encode an identical CDR3 as well. The CDR3 here is CASSSQGALNSPLHF. Here the CDR3 DNA reads TGTGCCAGCAGCTCCCAGGGGGCACTTAATTCACCCCTCCACTTT. The chain uses TRBV7-2 and TRBJ1-6; TRBD1 matches 8 bases. The germline gives CDR1 SGHTA, CDR2 FQGNSA. The CDR3 contains 15 residues. V trimming: 4 bases; J trimming: 6 bases; junction bases outside the gene matches: 5.

The gene calls are TRBV7-2 and TRBJ1-5, with 8 positions matching TRBD1. Germline V gives CDR1 SGHTA, CDR2 FQGNSA. The V segment lost 1 base and the J segment 4 bases; nucleotides outside the gene matches: 3. The CDR3 has 15 residues. The CDR3 loop is CASSLVGTGNQPQHF. The CDR3 DNA is TGTGCCAGCAGCTTAGTAGGGACAGGTAATCAGCCCCAGCATTTT.

To note about this clone: One end of the junction is discordant with germline, which a read error may explain. V is TRBV25-1 and J is TRBJ1-2, with a possible D match to TRBD1 (5 bases). The CDR3 loop spans 15 amino acids. From germline, CDR1 is MGHDK and CDR2 SYGVNS. The CDR3 DNA follows: TGTGCCGGCAGTGAACCGGGACCCGGGGGGAAAGGCTACACCTTC. Translating gives CAGSEPGPGGKGYTF.

DNA for the CDR3: TGCGCCAGCAAGGGACTGGAGAACACCGGGGAGCTGTTTTTT. This encodes CASKGLENTGELFF. This rearrangement joins TRBV5-1 to TRBJ2-2, with TRBD2 as a possible D gene (6 bases). This CDR3 contains 14 residues. Trimming left V 6 bases short and J 1 base short, with 10 bases between. Per the germline V gene, CDR1 is SGHRS and CDR2 is YFSETQ. Looking up the rest from reference TRBV5-1 and TRBJ2-2 gives the full variable domain: KAGVTQTPRYLIKTRGQQVTLSCSPISGHRSVSWYQQTPGQGLQFLFEYFSETQRNKGNFPGRFSGRQFSNSRSEMNVSTLELGDSALYLCASKGLENTGELFFGEGSRLTVL.

This clone has just a few counts. This chain connects TRBV6-1 to TRBJ1-1; weak D call: TRBD1 (6 bases). Germline CDR1 and CDR2: MNHNS and SASEGT. CDR3 length: 14 amino acids. V gave up 1 base and J gave up 10 bases, with 16 bases separating them. In DNA, the CDR3 is TGTGCCAGCAGTGAAGGACAGGAGACCTCTGGAGCTTTCTTT. It codes for CASSEGQETSGAFF.

The chain joins TRBV5-1 to TRBJ2-7; possible D gene TRBD2, 6 bases. CDR3 size: 14 residues. With 4 bases removed from V and 9 bases from J, the gap between germline ends came to 20 bases. Germline CDR1 SGHRS, CDR2 YFSETQ. This chain's CDR3 is CASSPRDWDLVQYF. The DNA of the CDR3 is TGCGCCAGCAGCCCTCGGGACTGGGACTTGGTGCAGTACTTC.

The chain combines TRBV7-8 with TRBJ2-3; 13 positions match TRBD2. The CDR3 runs 16 residues. Germline V gene sequence: CDR1 SGHVS, CDR2 FQNEAQ. Trimming took 5 bases from V and 7 from J; bases not matched to a gene: 9. The CDR3, as DNA: TGTGCCAGCAGCCAGTGGACTAGCGGGGGCGGAAATACGCAGTATTTT. Its protein product is CASSQWTSGGGNTQYF.

The CDR3 loop is CASSLGGTVNQETQYF. The CDR3 DNA sequence: TGTGCCAGCAGCTTAGGAGGGACAGTGAACCAAGAGACCCAGTACTTC. The chain carries TRBV7-8 and TRBJ2-5, with 7 bases aligning to TRBD1. The V gene end was trimmed by 1 base and the J gene end by 0 bases; junction bases not matched to a gene: 5. Looked up from germline, CDR1 is SGHVS and CDR2 is FQNEAQ. This CDR3 contains 16 residues.